This T cell receptor (beta chain) derives from a study of T cells after yellow fever vaccination. A single record per CDR3 protein comes from TCRdb applying MiXCR to the 5' RACE reads. The table has 400,000 or so distinct CDR3 sequences, more than 5.5% seen once. Germline trimming cut 3 bases from V and 9 bases from J; bases unmatched to any gene: 6. The CDR3 has 15 residues. The rearrangement links TRBV12-3 or TRBV12-4 to TRBJ2-1; 12 nucleotides agree with TRBD2. Sequencing used PBMCs, obtained 5 days after the yellow fever booster vaccination. The receptor's source is a man aged 25 to 40 who received the YFV17D yellow fever vaccine. The CDR3 loop is CASSLGLAGPGEQFF. CDR3 nucleotide sequence: TGTGCCAGCAGTTTGGGACTAGCGGGTCCGGGTGAGCAGTTCTTC.